This paragraph reports one TCR beta chain. Germline V gene sequence: CDR1 MNHEY, CDR2 SVGAGI. The CDR3 length is 14 residues. Between the trimmed V and J ends, which lost 5 bases and 4 bases, there was a span of 13 bases. The sample comes from a study of blood T cell repertoires in COVID-19. Across the study: Samples of COVID-19 (acute and convalescent) were obtained from the United States, Italy and Spain. The analysed material was cDNA or gDNA that came from T cells, B-cell-depleted T cells, or PBMCs.

Original processing methods: Quantification of nucleated cells was approximated via reference gene primer amplification. Sequencing used immunoSEQ multiplex PCR; TCRdb keeps in-frame clones, though not all of them. V and J calls and clone size are given by that table; D and trimming were obtained from the DNA. The data show 95,000 to 150,000 clones, approximately 74% seen once. The TCR sequence derives from a man aged 60 to 69 with acute or convalescent COVID-19. This chain links TRBV6-5 with TRBJ2-3; no clear D gene. Sample: peripheral blood. The CDR3 reads CASSPGRMPDTQYF. As DNA, the CDR3 is TGTGCCAGCAGTCCAGGCCGGATGCCAGATACGCAGTATTTT.